This paragraph covers one T cell receptor beta chain sequence. The germline gives CDR1 SGHTS, CDR2 YDEGEE. V lost 2 bases and J lost 7; bases outside the gene matches: 12. This CDR3 spans 17 amino acids. This sample was taken from a study of blood T cell repertoires in COVID-19. Study-wide background: Acute and convalescent COVID-19 samples came from the United States, Italy and Spain. The analysed material was cDNA or gDNA that came from T cells, B-cell-depleted T cells, or PBMCs.

In the original workflow: Amplification from reference gene primers served as the basis for estimated nucleated cell counts. Generated by immunoSEQ multiplex PCR, the TCRdb table keeps only in-frame clones and is missing some. V and J calls and clone size are those listed in that table; D and trimming were worked out from the DNA. Here the sample spans 27,000 or so clones, around 88% being singletons. The chain carries TRBV5-8 and TRBJ2-1, with 10 nucleotides matching TRBD2. This sequence was found in a human donor in a cohort sampled during active COVID-19. Source material: peripheral blood. In DNA form, the CDR3 reads TGTGCCAGCAGCTTTGGCGGCACTAGCGGGGTTGCTAATGAGCAGTTCTTC. It is translated as CASSFGGTSGVANEQFF.